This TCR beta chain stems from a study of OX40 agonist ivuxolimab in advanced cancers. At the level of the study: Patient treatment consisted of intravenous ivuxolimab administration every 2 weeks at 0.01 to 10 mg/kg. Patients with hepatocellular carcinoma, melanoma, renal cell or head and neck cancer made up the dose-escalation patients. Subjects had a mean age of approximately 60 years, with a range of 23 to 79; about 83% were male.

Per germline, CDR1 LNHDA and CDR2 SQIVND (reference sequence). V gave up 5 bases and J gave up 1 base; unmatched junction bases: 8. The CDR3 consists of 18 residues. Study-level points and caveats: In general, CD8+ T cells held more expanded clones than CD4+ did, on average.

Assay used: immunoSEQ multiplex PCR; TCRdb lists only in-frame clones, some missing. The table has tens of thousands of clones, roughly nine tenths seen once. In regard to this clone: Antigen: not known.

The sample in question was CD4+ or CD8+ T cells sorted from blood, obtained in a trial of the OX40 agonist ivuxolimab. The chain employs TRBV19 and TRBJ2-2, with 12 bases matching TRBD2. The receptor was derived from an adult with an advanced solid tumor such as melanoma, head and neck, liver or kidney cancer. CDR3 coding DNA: TGTGCCAGTAGTGGGCTAGCGGGAGGGCTCTGGAACACCGGGGAGCTGTTTTTT. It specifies CASSGLAGGLWNTGELFF.